Below, one TCR beta chain is given with its context. In its sample, this clonotype was seen many times. Its binding antigen is unknown. Nothing much larger sits one base from this clone, and base qualities are not available. Counted from cysteine to phenylalanine, this CDR3 has 17 amino acids. CDR3 DNA is the only sequence kept; it has 51 bases, read in frame from the first base. CDR1 LNHDA and CDR2 SQIVND are derived from the germline V gene (reference sequence). At the junction V is shortened by 4 bases and J by 6 bases; bases outside the gene matches: 9. A multiplex PCR system amplified the TCR beta CDR3 region, with a first 10-cycle round using 32 V-gene forward and 13 J-gene reverse primers. The first PCR round used a QIAGEN Multiplex PCR Kit, and the primer sequences were filed in Chinese patent CN105087789A. In a second PCR round, Illumina universal primers were added with the Phusion High-Fidelity PCR Kit. TCR libraries were paired-end sequenced at 151 bp read length on the Illumina HiSeq X Ten platform. The paper's processing steps were these. Reads lacking multiplex PCR primers were removed with Cutadapt, read pairs were merged with PEAR, and CDR3 regions were called with MiXCR default settings. Repertoire diversity used Shannon entropy, and clonality was computed as one minus Shannon entropy divided by ln of productive unique sequence count. Clonotypes present at frequencies of at least 0.5% were defined as dominant or high-frequency T-cell clones. The public reads were quality trimmed at Q25 with fastp and then assembled into clones with MiXCR by TCRdb, keeping productive beta chains. Records with the same CDR3 protein are collapsed into one entry carrying the most frequent genes and DNA. The V and J calls were determined by TCRdb, not by the authors. This sample lists 15,000 to 20,000 distinct CDR3 sequences; 28% were detected once. The top ten clones comprise approximately 4.1% of the sample.

This sample stems from a study of immune heterogeneity within non-small cell lung tumors (dated by TCRdb to the late 2010s). General notes on the study: By histology, a few squamous cell carcinomas, 10 non-squamous carcinomas and 1 tumor not otherwise specified were included. Whole-exome sequencing, RNA-seq and TCR beta repertoire sequencing were combined for multiple spatially distinct regions from each NSCLC tumor so that intratumoral immune heterogeneity could be examined. TCR repertoire analysis included roughly 60 tumor loci from under 19 patients, whereas transcriptome data included only roughly 40 loci from roughly twelve patients. Neoantigen binding to each patient's HLA alleles was predicted with netMHCpan-3.0 for mutant peptides of 8 to 11 amino acids.

For the TCR template, genomic DNA was extracted from bulk tumor tissue, and approximately 640 ng of gDNA was amplified for each sample. During surgery, multiple biopsies were taken from each primary tumor, with sampling sites spaced as far apart as possible within the tumor mass. The study cohort was described as untreated, and patients were newly diagnosed NSCLC cases undergoing curative surgery. The donors were about 15 patients with newly diagnosed non-small cell lung cancer who were having surgery with curative intent. Resected tumor masses were reviewed by two independent pathologists. Only high-quality DNA and RNA samples were carried forward to sequencing. The research as a whole found: A moderate positive correlation (R 0.3 to 0.35), which was statistically significant, linked local T-cell repertoire clonality to local tumor mutational burden. High-frequency TCR beta clonotypes were largely distinct between individual patients. Identical dominant CDR3B clonotypes recurred across loci within a patient, yet different tumor locations also harbored unique high-frequency clones.

Recombination linked TRBV19 to TRBJ2-1; TRBD2 agrees with 13 junctional bases. The sequence derives from a man in his forties or fifties with non-small cell lung cancer. The sequenced sample was lung tumor tissue. The DNA reads TGTGCCAGTAGTAATTCTAGGACTAGCGGGAGTGGCAATGAGCAGTTCTTC. This gives the protein CASSNSRTSGSGNEQFF. With all but the CDR3 taken from the reference TRBV19 and TRBJ2-1 genes, the full variable domain is: DGGITQSPKYLFRKEGQNVTLSCEQNLNHDAMYWYRQDPGQGLRLIYYSQIVNDFQKGDIAEGYSVSREKKESFPLTVTSAQKNPTAFYLCASSNSRTSGSGNEQFFGPGTRLTVL.